The next 13 T cell receptor beta chains were all read from a single sample in a study of OX40 agonist ivuxolimab in advanced cancers. The protocol was immunoSEQ multiplex PCR, while the TCRdb copy is restricted to in-frame clones and leaves out a portion. This table holds about 40,000 clones, 82% found once. The material was CD4+ or CD8+ T cells sorted from blood, obtained in a trial of the OX40 agonist ivuxolimab. Source of these receptors: an adult with an advanced solid tumor such as melanoma, head and neck, liver or kidney cancer.

The chain combines TRBV7-9 with TRBJ2-3; 10 bases map to TRBD2. The length of the CDR3 is 14 residues. Germline V gene lookup returns CDR1 SEHNR and CDR2 FQNEAQ (reference sequence). Losses at the gene ends were 6 bases for V and 3 bases for J; bases not matched to a gene: 3. CDR3: CASSWTSGTDTQYF. CDR3 sequence (DNA): TGTGCCAGCAGTTGGACTAGCGGTACAGATACGCAGTATTTT.

The chain uses TRBV2 and TRBJ2-3; a weak D match, TRBD1 (6 bases). CDR1 is SNHLY, CDR2 FYNNEI, per germline. This CDR3 region has 13 residues. V dropped 0 bases and J dropped 8 bases, with 9 bases sitting between them. CDR3 in DNA: TGTGCCAGCAGTGAAGCTGAAGGGGGTACGCAGTATTTT. It is translated as CASSEAEGGTQYF.

V is TRBV5-4 and J is TRBJ2-2; 7 nucleotides line up with TRBD1. V lost 3 bases, J lost 3 bases, and 2 bases stayed unmatched. Germline V lookup: CDR1 SGHNT, CDR2 YYREEE (reference sequence). The CDR3 has 14 residues. The CDR3 here is CASSWQGDTGELFF. The CDR3 DNA reads as TGTGCCAGCAGCTGGCAGGGGGACACCGGGGAGCTGTTTTTT.

This clone was picked up a small number of times. The chain links TRBV4-2 to TRBJ2-7, with D hard to call. Trimming cost V 0 bases and J 4 bases, with 10 bases left between them. Germline assignment: CDR1 LGHNA and CDR2 YNFKEQ. The CDR3 length is 14 residues. CDR3 sequence (DNA): TGTGCCAGCAGCCAAGAGGCAGGATGGTACGAGCAGTACTTC. It yields the protein CASSQEAGWYEQYF.

The V call is TRBV20-1, the J call TRBJ1-2; D uncertain. The germline V gene encodes CDR1 DFQATT and CDR2 SNEGSKA (reference sequence). V was pared by 3 bases and J by 7 bases, with 9 bases between. This CDR3 contains 11 residues. The DNA of the CDR3 is TGCAGTGCTAGTAACCCGATTGGCTACACCTTC. This codes for CSASNPIGYTF.

V gene TRBV5-6 combines with J gene TRBJ1-5; weak D call: TRBD1 (6 bases). The germline CDR1 and CDR2 sequences are SGHDT and YYEEEE. The CDR3 covers 13 residues. V lost 4 bases and J 9 bases, leaving 14 bases between the germline ends. CDR3 protein: CASSLGGNLPQHF. The CDR3 nucleotides are TGTGCCAGCAGCCTAGGGGGAAATTTGCCCCAGCATTTT.

This chain joins TRBV5-1 and TRBJ2-7; 9 positions match TRBD2. Trimming removed 8 bases from V and 7 bases from J; junction bases left unmatched: 10. The CDR3 consists of 13 residues. Germline V gene sequence: CDR1 SGHRS, CDR2 YFSETQ. CDR3: CASCKREAGEQYF. CDR3 bases: TGCGCCAGTTGTAAGCGGGAGGCAGGGGAGCAGTACTTC.

This clone rates as medium-sized. The chain combines TRBV6-1 with TRBJ1-1, with a tentative D call TRBD1 (5 bases). The V end was cut by 7 bases, the J end by 8 bases, with 17 bases between. Germline V gene lookup returns CDR1 MNHNS and CDR2 SASEGT. The CDR3 loop spans 13 amino acids. The CDR3 is CASTLRGAGEAFF. The CDR3 nucleotides read TGTGCCAGCACTCTAAGGGGAGCAGGGGAAGCTTTCTTT.

The V call is TRBV5-4, the J call TRBJ1-4; possible D gene TRBD1, 6 bases. The length of the CDR3 is 15 residues. V lost 2 bases and J 4 bases, leaving 12 bases between the germline ends. Germline CDR1 SGHNT, CDR2 YYREEE (reference sequence). The CDR3 region is CASSFHGDNNEKLFF. CDR3 DNA sequence: TGTGCCAGCAGCTTTCACGGGGACAATAATGAAAAACTGTTTTTT.

The chain combines TRBV25-1 with TRBJ2-1; TRBD2 matches 9 bases. Looked up from germline, CDR1 is MGHDK and CDR2 is SYGVNS. V trimming: 6 bases; J trimming: 5 bases; junction bases outside the gene matches: 8. This CDR3 is 15 amino acids long. The CDR3 DNA is TGTGCCAGCAGACTAAGCGGGAGGTACGACAATGAGCAGTTCTTC. Translation: CASRLSGRYDNEQFF.

The chain combines TRBV7-2 with TRBJ1-1; the match to TRBD1 covers 9 bases. CDR1 SGHTA and CDR2 FQGNSA come from the germline V gene. Trimming took 5 bases from V and 4 from J; bases not matched to a gene: 14. The CDR3 is 17 residues long. DNA of the CDR3: TGTGCCAGCAGCCACTCCCCCTACAGGGGGCTGGCCACTGAAGCTTTCTTT. Encoded protein: CASSHSPYRGLATEAFF.

CDR3 sequence (DNA): TGTGCCAGCAGCCTCTATGGTGGAATCCTCAGGGGGCGGGAGCAGTTCTTC. Translating gives CASSLYGGILRGREQFF. The chain uses TRBV5-6 and TRBJ2-1; 8 positions match TRBD1. J gave up 10 bases and V 4 bases, and 19 bases lay outside the gene matches. Germline CDR1 and CDR2: SGHDT and YYEEEE. The CDR3 extends over 17 amino acids.

This chain connects TRBV5-4 to TRBJ1-2, with no clear D. Trimming removed 2 bases at V and 7 bases at J, with 15 bases between. The germline gives CDR1 SGHNT, CDR2 YYREEE (reference sequence). The CDR3 loop spans 14 amino acids. Written as DNA, the CDR3 is TGTGCCAGCAGCTTTGACATGGATTTGTCTGGCTACACCTTC. The encoded protein is CASSFDMDLSGYTF.